One sample yielded the 22 T cell receptor beta chains listed below, sequenced in a study of synovial regulatory T cells in juvenile arthritis. Data came from immunoSEQ multiplex PCR; TCRdb stores just in-frame clones and leaves some out. In total, the table holds 10,000 or so clones. The sample consisted of Treg cells from blood. Described subset: remaining (HLA-DR-negative) circulating blood Treg cells. The receptor source for this set is a donor younger than 30 with juvenile idiopathic arthritis.

CDR3 loop: CASSFGGNTEAFF. This chain uses TRBV11-2 with TRBJ1-1. This CDR3 is 13 amino acids long. The entry carries no DNA sequence. CDR1 and CDR2 (germline): SGHAT, FQNNGV.

The V and J genes are TRBV4-1 and TRBJ2-1. Germline CDR1 and CDR2: MGHRA and YSYEKL. This CDR3 comprises 12 residues. No DNA is recorded. This chain's CDR3 is CASSQEWGEQFF.

This chain uses TRBV4-2 with TRBJ2-2; checking the TCRdb D call of TRBD1 is not possible without DNA. The CDR3 runs 14 residues. There is no recorded DNA. Germline CDR1 is LGHNA and CDR2 is YNFKEQ. The CDR3 here is CASSQQGSTGELFF.

Its frequency marks this clone as medium-sized. The rearrangement links TRBV5-6 to TRBJ2-7; TCRdb's D gene call, TRBD2, goes unchecked for lack of DNA. The germline V gene encodes CDR1 SGHDT and CDR2 YYEEEE. This CDR3 region has 13 residues. No DNA was logged. The CDR3 spells CASSLAGGQEQYF.

This chain joins TRBV29-1 and TRBJ2-1; as DNA is missing, the TRBD1 call by TCRdb cannot be tested. The CDR3 is 16 amino acids. Only the protein sequence is given. Germline-derived CDR1 and CDR2 are SQVTM and ANQGSEA. CDR3 sequence reads: CSVEASGQGAYNEQFF.

This sequence joins TRBV10-3 and TRBJ2-7; TCRdb's D gene call, TRBD2, goes unchecked for lack of DNA. CDR3 length: 15 amino acids. No DNA is given. Per the germline V gene, CDR1 is ENHRY and CDR2 is SYGVKD. This CDR3 is CAIGRLAGGLNEQYF.

The gene calls are TRBV11-2 and TRBJ1-2. Per germline, CDR1 SGHAT and CDR2 FQNNGV. The CDR3 is made up of 16 amino acids. No DNA is given. The CDR3 spells CASSSRGRPSNYGYTF.

This clone is identified as medium-sized from frequency. The chain employs TRBV29-1 and TRBJ2-2; TCRdb selects TRBD1, and the lack of DNA leaves this call unchecked. The CDR3 has 18 residues. The protein alone is recorded here. CDR1 SQVTM and CDR2 ANQGSEA come from the germline V gene. CDR3 residues: CSVEELQGRDGVSGELFF.

The chain recombines TRBV9 with TRBJ2-7; TCRdb proposes TRBD1, but this gene call is untestable without DNA. Looked up from germline, CDR1 is SGDLS and CDR2 is YYNGEE. This CDR3 has 14 residues. A DNA sequence was not provided. The CDR3 region is CASSRHIRTYEQYF.

The chain uses TRBV30 and TRBJ1-4; TCRdb outputs TRBD1, but without DNA this stays unchecked. Per the germline V gene, CDR1 is GTSNPN and CDR2 is SVGIG (reference sequence). This CDR3 is built from 15 residues. No DNA is recorded. CDR3 amino acids: CAWSVPGPLGEKLFF.

The rearrangement joins TRBV12-5 to TRBJ1-2; TCRdb's D gene call, TRBD1, goes unchecked for lack of DNA. This CDR3 is built from 12 residues. No DNA accompanies this entry. Germline loops: CDR1 LGHNT, CDR2 FRNRAP. The CDR3 protein is CASGTGPVGYTF.

V gene TRBV27 combines with J gene TRBJ2-7; no DNA is available, so the TRBD2 call from TCRdb remains unchecked. This CDR3 is 21 amino acids long. No DNA was logged. Per germline, CDR1 MNHEY and CDR2 SMNVEV (reference sequence). The CDR3 sequence is CASCPVGPGTSGFRAPYEQYF.

CDR3 region: CASNPAGGSSYEQYF. This chain connects TRBV9 to TRBJ2-7. Germline V CDR1 and CDR2: SGDLS, YYNGEE. The CDR3 contains 15 residues. No coding sequence is recorded.

The V and J genes are TRBV6-1 and TRBJ2-1; TCRdb proposes TRBD2, but this gene call is untestable without DNA. The CDR3 is 17 residues long. No DNA sequence was recorded. Germline CDR1 MNHNS, CDR2 SASEGT. This CDR3 reads CASSEAPGLARHNEQFF.

V and J are TRBV7-9 and TRBJ2-5; TCRdb indicates TRBD1, and absent DNA this call remains unverified. This CDR3 region has 16 residues. No DNA sequence was recorded. CDR1 and CDR2 from the germline V gene are SEHNR and FQNEAQ (reference sequence). CDR3 protein: CASSLVGTAYQETQYF.

The chain uses TRBV19 and TRBJ2-5; TCRdb gives TRBD1 as the D gene, but with no DNA this cannot be confirmed. CDR3 size: 15 residues. No DNA was logged. In germline, CDR1 is LNHDA, CDR2 SQIVND (reference sequence). CDR3 residues: CASSISRGTQETQYF.

The gene calls are TRBV19 and TRBJ2-1; the D call of TRBD2 rests on TCRdb alone, since no DNA is present to check it. CDR1 is LNHDA, CDR2 SQIVND, per germline (reference sequence). The CDR3 covers 14 residues. Nucleotide data are not available. CDR3 region: CASGLAGAPGEQFF.

V gene TRBV9 combines with J gene TRBJ2-1; absent DNA, TCRdb's TRBD1 call cannot be checked. CDR1 SGDLS and CDR2 YYNGEE come from the germline V gene. This CDR3 contains 14 residues. DNA is not on record. This CDR3 reads CASSVGGGDNEQFF.

The chain couples TRBV6-4 to TRBJ1-5. Germline V gene data show CDR1 as MRHNA and CDR2 as SNTAGT. CDR3 length: 13 residues. No DNA is recorded. The CDR3 here is CASSEGSNQPQHF.

This chain joins TRBV30 and TRBJ2-3; TCRdb outputs TRBD2, but without DNA this stays unchecked. Germline lookup yields CDR1 GTSNPN and CDR2 SVGIG (reference sequence). This CDR3 region has 12 residues. The protein alone is recorded here. The CDR3 loop is CAWSGRVDTQYF.

CDR3 region: CASSPGVTSTDTQYF. The J gene is TRBJ2-3, the V gene TRBV13; TCRdb designates TRBD2, a call that cannot be tested without DNA. This CDR3 has 15 amino acids. Nucleotide data are not available. Germline loops: CDR1 PRHDT, CDR2 FYEKMQ (reference sequence).

The rearrangement uses TRBV5-4 and TRBJ2-3; TCRdb selects TRBD2, and the lack of DNA leaves this call unchecked. The germline V gene encodes CDR1 SGHNT and CDR2 YYREEE (reference sequence). The CDR3 consists of 15 residues. A DNA sequence was not provided. CDR3: CASSLGSRNADTQYF. The whole variable domain, filled in from reference TRBV5-4 and TRBJ2-3, reads ETGVTQSPTHLIKTRGQQVTLRCSSQSGHNTVSWYQQALGQGPQFIFQYYREEENGRGNFPPRFSGLQFPNYSSELNVNALELDDSALYLCASSLGSRNADTQYFGPGTRLTVL.